This TCR beta chain comes out of a study of shared clonotypes between healthy human individuals. Germline V gene lookup returns CDR1 SQVTM and CDR2 ANQGSEA. The germline V and J ends were trimmed by 4 bases and 4 bases, with 8 bases remaining between them. The CDR3 runs to 12 residues. Sequenced by immunoSEQ multiplex PCR; TCRdb stores in-frame clones only, minus some. The sample has roughly 2.1 million clones; about 92% are singletons. Naive CD8 cells were CD45RO-negative, positively selected for CCR7, excluding terminally differentiated effector memory CD45RA+ cells. This sequence joins TRBV29-1 and TRBJ2-1; D unclear. The receptor was derived from a man aged 18 to 29 in good health. Some clones in this sample may be carry-over from other donors' samples. Sample: naive CD8+ T cells from PBMCs. The CDR3 spells CSVGRRYNEQFF. CDR3 DNA: TGCAGCGTTGGGAGACGATACAATGAGCAGTTCTTC.